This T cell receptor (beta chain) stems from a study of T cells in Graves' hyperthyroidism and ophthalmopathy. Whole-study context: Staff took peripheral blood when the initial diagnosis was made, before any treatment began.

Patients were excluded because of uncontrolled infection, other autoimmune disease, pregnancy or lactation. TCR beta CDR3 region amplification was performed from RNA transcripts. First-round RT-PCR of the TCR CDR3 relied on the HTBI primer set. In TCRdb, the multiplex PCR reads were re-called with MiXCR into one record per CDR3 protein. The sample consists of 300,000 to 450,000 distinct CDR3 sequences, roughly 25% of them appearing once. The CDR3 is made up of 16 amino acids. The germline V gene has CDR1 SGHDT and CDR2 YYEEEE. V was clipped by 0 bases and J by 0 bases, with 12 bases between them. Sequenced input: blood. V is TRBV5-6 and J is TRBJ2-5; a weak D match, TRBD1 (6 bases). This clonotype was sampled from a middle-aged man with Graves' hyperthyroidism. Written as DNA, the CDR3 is TGTGCCAGCAGCTTGGGGGGACAACCGTACCAAGAGACCCAGTACTTC. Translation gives CASSLGGQPYQETQYF. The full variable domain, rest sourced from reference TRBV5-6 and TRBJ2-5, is DAGVTQSPTHLIKTRGQQVTLRCSPKSGHDTVSWYQQALGQGPQFIFQYYEEEERQRGNFPDRFSGHQFPNYSSELNVNALLLGDSALYLCASSLGGQPYQETQYFGPGTRLLVL.